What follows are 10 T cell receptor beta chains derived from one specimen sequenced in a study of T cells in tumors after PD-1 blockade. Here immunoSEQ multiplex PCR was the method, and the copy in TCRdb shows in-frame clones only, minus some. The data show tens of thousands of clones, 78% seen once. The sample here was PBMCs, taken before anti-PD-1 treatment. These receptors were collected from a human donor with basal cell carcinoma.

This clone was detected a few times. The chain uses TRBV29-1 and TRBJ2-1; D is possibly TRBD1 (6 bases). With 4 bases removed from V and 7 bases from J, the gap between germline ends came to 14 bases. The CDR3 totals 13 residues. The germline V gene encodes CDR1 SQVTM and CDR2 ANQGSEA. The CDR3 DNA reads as TGCAGCGTTGGACTGGGGGCCCAGAATGAGCAGTTCTTC. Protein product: CSVGLGAQNEQFF.

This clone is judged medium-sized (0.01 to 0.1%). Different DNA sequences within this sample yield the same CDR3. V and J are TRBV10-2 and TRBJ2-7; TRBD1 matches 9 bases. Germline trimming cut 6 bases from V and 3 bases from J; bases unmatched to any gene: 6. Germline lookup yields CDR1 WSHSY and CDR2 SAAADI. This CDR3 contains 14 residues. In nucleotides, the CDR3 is TGCGCCAGCAGCGATACGGGACAGGGCTACGAGCAGTACTTC. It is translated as CASSDTGQGYEQYF.

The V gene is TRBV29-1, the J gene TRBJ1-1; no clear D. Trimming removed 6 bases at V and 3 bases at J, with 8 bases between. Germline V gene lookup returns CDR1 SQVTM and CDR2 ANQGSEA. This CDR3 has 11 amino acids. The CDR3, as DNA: TGCAGCGTAGATAAGTACACTGAAGCTTTCTTT. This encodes CSVDKYTEAFF.

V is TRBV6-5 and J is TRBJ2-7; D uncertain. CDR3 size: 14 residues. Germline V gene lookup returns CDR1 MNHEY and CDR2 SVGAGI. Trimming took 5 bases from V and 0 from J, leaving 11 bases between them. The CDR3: CASSPGGFSYEQYF. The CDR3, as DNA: TGTGCCAGCAGTCCCGGTGGGTTCTCCTACGAGCAGTACTTC.

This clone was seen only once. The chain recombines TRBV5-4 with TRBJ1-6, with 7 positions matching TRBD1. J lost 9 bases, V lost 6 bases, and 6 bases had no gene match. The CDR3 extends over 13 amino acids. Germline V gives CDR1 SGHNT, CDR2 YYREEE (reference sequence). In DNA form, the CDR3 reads TGTGCCAGCACGACGACAGGGCGTTCACCCCTCCACTTT. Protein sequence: CASTTTGRSPLHF.

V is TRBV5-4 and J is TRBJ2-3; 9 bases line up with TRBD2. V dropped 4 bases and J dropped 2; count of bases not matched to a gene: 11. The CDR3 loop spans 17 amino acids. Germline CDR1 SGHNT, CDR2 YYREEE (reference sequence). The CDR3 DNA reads TGTGCCAGCAGCAGGTATAGCGGGGGCCAAACCACAGATACGCAGTATTTT. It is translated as CASSRYSGGQTTDTQYF.

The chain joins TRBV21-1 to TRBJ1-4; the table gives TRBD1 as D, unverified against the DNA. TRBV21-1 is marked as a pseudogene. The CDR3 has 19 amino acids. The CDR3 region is CASSKVGTLTTLVNEKLFF. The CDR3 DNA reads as TGTGCCAGCAGCAAAGTTGGGACACTTACTACGTTGGTTAATGAAAAACTGTTTTTT.

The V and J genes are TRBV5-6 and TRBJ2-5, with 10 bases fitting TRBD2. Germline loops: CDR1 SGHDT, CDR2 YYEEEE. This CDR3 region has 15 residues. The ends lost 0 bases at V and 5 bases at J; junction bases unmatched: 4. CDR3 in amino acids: CASSLGTSGWETQYF. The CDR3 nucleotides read TGTGCCAGCAGCTTGGGGACTAGCGGTTGGGAGACCCAGTACTTC.

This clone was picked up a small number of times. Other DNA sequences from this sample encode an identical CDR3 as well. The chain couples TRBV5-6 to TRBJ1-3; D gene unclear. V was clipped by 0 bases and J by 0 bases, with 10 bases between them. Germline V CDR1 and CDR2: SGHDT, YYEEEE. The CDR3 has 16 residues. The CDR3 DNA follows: TGTGCCAGCAGCTTGGCCCGGCATCACTCTGGAAACACCATATATTTT. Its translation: CASSLARHHSGNTIYF.

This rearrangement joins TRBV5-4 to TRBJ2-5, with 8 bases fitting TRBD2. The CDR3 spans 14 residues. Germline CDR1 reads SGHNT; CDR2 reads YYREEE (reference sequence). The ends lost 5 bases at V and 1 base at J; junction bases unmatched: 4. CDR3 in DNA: TGTGCCAGCAGGAGAGCGGGGGTCCAAGAGACCCAGTACTTC. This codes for CASRRAGVQETQYF. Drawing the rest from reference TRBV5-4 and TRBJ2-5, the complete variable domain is ETGVTQSPTHLIKTRGQQVTLRCSSQSGHNTVSWYQQALGQGPQFIFQYYREEENGRGNFPPRFSGLQFPNYSSELNVNALELDDSALYLCASRRAGVQETQYFGPGTRLLVL.